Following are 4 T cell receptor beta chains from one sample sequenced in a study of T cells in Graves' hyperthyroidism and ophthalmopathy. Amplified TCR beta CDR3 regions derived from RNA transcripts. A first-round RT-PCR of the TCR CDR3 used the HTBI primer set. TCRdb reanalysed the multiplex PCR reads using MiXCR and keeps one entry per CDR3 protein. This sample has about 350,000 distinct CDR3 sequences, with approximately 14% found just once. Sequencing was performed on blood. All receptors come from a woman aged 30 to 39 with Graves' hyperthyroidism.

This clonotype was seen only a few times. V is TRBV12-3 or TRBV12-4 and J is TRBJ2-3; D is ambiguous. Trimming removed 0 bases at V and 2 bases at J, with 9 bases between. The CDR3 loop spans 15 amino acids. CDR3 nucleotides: TGTGCCAGCAGTTTAGCGGGATTCATCACAGATACGCAGTATTTT. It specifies CASSLAGFITDTQYF.

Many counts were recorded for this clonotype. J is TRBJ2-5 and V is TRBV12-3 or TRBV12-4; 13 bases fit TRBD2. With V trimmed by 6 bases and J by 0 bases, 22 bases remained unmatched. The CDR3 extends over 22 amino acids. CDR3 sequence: CASSFRPGLAGFDAADQETQYF. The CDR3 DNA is TGTGCCAGCAGCTTCCGACCGGGACTAGCGGGATTTGATGCTGCGGACCAAGAGACCCAGTACTTC.

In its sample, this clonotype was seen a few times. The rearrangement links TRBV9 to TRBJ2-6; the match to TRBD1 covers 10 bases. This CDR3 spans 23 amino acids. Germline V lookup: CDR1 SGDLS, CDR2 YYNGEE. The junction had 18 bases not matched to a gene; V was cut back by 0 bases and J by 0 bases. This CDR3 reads CASSVASWDRGPAIDSGANVLTF. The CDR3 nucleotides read TGTGCCAGCAGCGTAGCTTCTTGGGACAGGGGTCCGGCGATCGACTCTGGGGCCAACGTCCTGACTTTC.

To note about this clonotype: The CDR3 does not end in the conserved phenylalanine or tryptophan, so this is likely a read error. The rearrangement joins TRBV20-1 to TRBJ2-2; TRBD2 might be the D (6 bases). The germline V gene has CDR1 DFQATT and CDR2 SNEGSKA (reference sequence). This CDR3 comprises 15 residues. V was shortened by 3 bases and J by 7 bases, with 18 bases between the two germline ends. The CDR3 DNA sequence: TGCAGTGCTAGTATAAACGGGAGAGGGAACGGGGAGCTGTTTTTG. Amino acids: CSASINGRGNGELFL.